This section outlines one T cell receptor beta chain sequence together with its context. Its antigen is not identified. This record belongs to a study of graft-versus-host responses after intestinal transplantation. The table came from immunoSEQ multiplex PCR; TCRdb's copy has only in-frame clones and leaves some out. The profile covers roughly 110,000 clones, with 87% appearing a single time and less than 0.85% taken by the ten largest. CDR3 length: 15 amino acids. V lost 5 bases and J lost 7; bases outside the gene matches: 9. CDR1 is WSHSY, CDR2 SAAADI, per germline. The sequence was collected from a human donor who was the organ donor for an intestinal transplant. This chain joins TRBV10-2 and TRBJ2-1; 9 positions match TRBD2. The source was unstimulated CD4+ T cells sorted from spleen or lymph node cells, collected before transplant. The CDR3 sequence is CASSHAGGLENEQFF. DNA of the CDR3: TGCGCCAGCAGTCACGCGGGGGGGCTAGAGAATGAGCAGTTCTTC.